This T cell receptor beta chain was identified in a study of T cell responses to AZD1222 COVID-19 vaccine. Background on the study: Second-dose schedules of about 4 or about 12 weeks were combined.

This clone was seen only once. Its cognate antigen is unknown. Study-level findings and limits: Donors were mostly white British, more females; clonal diversity possibly underestimated. Just a handful of people given AZD1222 tested seropositive at baseline.

TCRdb keeps only in-frame clones here, not all; method: immunoSEQ multiplex PCR. The sample yields around 130,000 clones, about 90% seen once. Sequencing was performed on peripheral blood, taken on day 0 of AZD1222 vaccination. The receptor comes from an adult in good health.

The CDR3 spells CASSEAKIRQADEQYF. In DNA form, the CDR3 reads TGTGCCAGCAGTGAAGCGAAGATCAGACAGGCGGACGAGCAGTACTTC. The V and J genes are TRBV2 and TRBJ2-7, with a weak D call TRBD1 (6 bases). Germline V gives CDR1 SNHLY, CDR2 FYNNEI. The CDR3 is 16 residues long. V was cut by 0 bases and J by 5 bases, with 17 bases left in between. Together with reference TRBV2 and TRBJ2-7, the CDR3 gives the full variable domain: EPEVTQTPSHQVTQMGQEVILRCVPISNHLYFYWYRQILGQKVEFLVSFYNNEISEKSEIFDDQFSVERPDGSNFTLKIRSTKLEDSAMYFCASSEAKIRQADEQYFGPGTRLTVT.